One sample yielded the 15 T cell receptor beta chains listed below, sequenced in a study of shared clonotypes between healthy human individuals. Generated by immunoSEQ multiplex PCR, the TCRdb table keeps only in-frame clones and is missing some. This table holds approximately 500,000 clones, 79% found once. The material sequenced was PBMCs. Every receptor here comes from a middle-aged woman in good health. Some clones in this sample may be carry-over from other donors' samples.

This clone has at least ten counts. The junction shows a germline mismatch at one end, possibly a read error. This CDR3 reads CASSLGAGVQETQYF. The CDR3 bases are TGTGCTAGCAGCTTAGGCGCAGGGGTTCAAGAGACCCAGTACTTC. The V call is TRBV7-7, the J call TRBJ2-5; a weak D match, TRBD1 (6 bases). CDR1 SSHAT and CDR2 FNYEAQ come from the germline V gene (reference sequence). This CDR3 has 15 residues.

This rearrangement joins TRBV30 to TRBJ2-5, with TRBD2 as a possible D gene (6 bases). Germline CDR1 reads GTSNPN; CDR2 reads SVGIG (reference sequence). Trimming took 2 bases from V and 5 from J, leaving 12 bases between them. This CDR3 has 13 residues. This CDR3 reads CAWSSSAVETQYF. The CDR3, as DNA: TGTGCCTGGAGTTCTAGCGCAGTCGAGACCCAGTACTTC. The full variable domain, its missing parts supplied by reference TRBV30 and TRBJ2-5, is SQTIHQWPATLVQPVGSPLSLECTVEGTSNPNLYWYRQAAGRGLQLLFYSVGIGQISSEVPQNLSASRPQDRQFILSSKKLLLSDSGFYLCAWSSSAVETQYFGPGTRLLVL.

The V call is TRBV6-6, the J call TRBJ1-3, with D possibly matching TRBD1 (6 bases). Germline values: CDR1 MNHNY, CDR2 SVGAGI (reference sequence). The CDR3 is 15 residues long. Trimming removed 5 bases from V and 1 base from J, with 12 bases in between. CDR3 sequence (DNA): TGTGCCAGCAGTCCCTTACAGGGTTCTGGAAACACCATATATTTT. It yields the protein CASSPLQGSGNTIYF.

This rearrangement joins TRBV5-6 to TRBJ1-2; D gene ambiguous. This CDR3 region has 14 residues. V lost 2 bases and J lost 2, with 10 bases in between. Looked up from germline, CDR1 is SGHDT and CDR2 is YYEEEE. The CDR3 DNA is TGTGCCAGCAGCTTTCGCGGCAGGAACTATGGCTACACCTTC. Amino acids: CASSFRGRNYGYTF.

Within the sample, this clone is medium-sized. The rearrangement joins TRBV30 to TRBJ1-4; D might be TRBD1 (5 bases). The CDR3 length is 15 residues. Germline assignment: CDR1 GTSNPN and CDR2 SVGIG (reference sequence). V was pared by 0 bases and J by 8 bases, with 16 bases between. The CDR3 here is CAWSVLRARGEKLFF. For the CDR3, the DNA is TGTGCCTGGAGTGTACTCAGGGCGAGGGGCGAAAAACTGTTTTTT.

The chain is built from TRBV6-5 and TRBJ1-5; possibly TRBD1 for D (5 bases). The CDR3 has 13 residues. The ends were cut back, 6 bases at V and 6 bases at J, with 12 bases in the middle. Germline V gene sequence: CDR1 MNHEY, CDR2 SVGAGI. Here the CDR3 reads CASSPQVSQPQHF. The CDR3 DNA sequence: TGTGCCAGCAGCCCACAGGTTAGTCAGCCCCAGCATTTT.

The genes are TRBV7-2 and TRBJ1-4; D might be TRBD1 (5 bases). Deletions cut 2 bases from V and 10 bases from J, with 14 bases between. The germline V gene encodes CDR1 SGHTA and CDR2 FQGNSA. The length of the CDR3 is 14 residues. CDR3: CASSLLAPGGKLFF. The CDR3 DNA sequence: TGTGCCAGCAGCTTACTGGCCCCCGGGGGAAAACTGTTTTTT.

In this sample, this clone turned up a few times. V gene TRBV21-1 combines with J gene TRBJ2-7. TRBV21-1 represents a pseudogene. The CDR3 is made up of 12 amino acids. The CDR3 spells CASSPALYEQYF. In nucleotides, the CDR3 is TGTGCCAGCAGCCCCGCCCTCTACGAGCAGTACTTC.

This clone was detected once. The CDR3 spells CAWSVAGNTEAFF. In DNA form, the CDR3 reads TGTGCCTGGAGTGTAGCGGGTAACACTGAAGCTTTCTTT. V and J are TRBV30 and TRBJ1-1; D unclear. The CDR3 runs to 13 residues. Germline V CDR1 and CDR2: GTSNPN, SVGIG (reference sequence). Trimming took 0 bases from V and 2 from J, leaving 7 bases between them. The full variable domain, its missing parts supplied by reference TRBV30 and TRBJ1-1, is SQTIHQWPATLVQPVGSPLSLECTVEGTSNPNLYWYRQAAGRGLQLLFYSVGIGQISSEVPQNLSASRPQDRQFILSSKKLLLSDSGFYLCAWSVAGNTEAFFGQGTRLTVV.

The chain is built from TRBV2 and TRBJ1-2; D unclear. Looked up from germline, CDR1 is SNHLY and CDR2 is FYNNEI. Trimming pared 3 bases from V and 10 bases from J, leaving 9 bases between. The CDR3 is 11 residues long. CDR3 sequence (DNA): TGTGCCAGCAGTGAGGGCAGGATCTACACCTTC. Translating gives CASSEGRIYTF.

V gene TRBV19 combines with J gene TRBJ2-7, with TRBD2 matching 8 bases. Germline V CDR1 and CDR2: LNHDA, SQIVND (reference sequence). Germline trimming cut 3 bases from V and 3 bases from J; bases unmatched to any gene: 7. The length of the CDR3 is 15 residues. The CDR3 DNA reads as TGTGCCAGTAGTATTAGCTCCAGCGGGAGCTACGAGCAGTACTTC. Its translation is CASSISSSGSYEQYF.

V usage is TRBV7-2 and J usage is TRBJ2-1, with TRBD1 identical over 9 bases. With V trimmed by 1 base and J by 4 bases, 2 bases remained unmatched. Per the germline V gene, CDR1 is SGHTA and CDR2 is FQGNSA. The CDR3 is 15 amino acids. CDR3 in amino acids: CASSLEGQGYNEQFF. The CDR3, as DNA: TGTGCCAGCAGCTTAGAGGGACAGGGTTACAATGAGCAGTTCTTC. Filled out from reference TRBV7-2 and TRBJ2-1, the complete variable domain reads GAGVSQSPSNKVTEKGKDVELRCDPISGHTALYWYRQSLGQGLEFLIYFQGNSAPDKSGLPSDRFSAERTGGSVSTLTIQRTQQEDSAVYLCASSLEGQGYNEQFFGPGTRLTVL.

This rearrangement joins TRBV5-3 to TRBJ2-7, with D perhaps matching TRBD1 (5 bases). TRBV5-3 is assigned to the ORF class and has an uncertain function. With 1 base removed from V and 0 bases from J, the gap between germline ends came to 14 bases. The CDR3 spans 16 residues. In nucleotides, the CDR3 is TGTGCCAGAAGCTTGAGGAAACAGGCTCACTCCTACGAGCAGTACTTC. Residues: CARSLRKQAHSYEQYF.

The chain recombines TRBV7-2 with TRBJ2-3; D is ambiguous. From germline, CDR1 is SGHTA and CDR2 FQGNSA. This CDR3 has 16 amino acids. Trimming shortened V by 1 base and J by 0 bases, and 11 bases separated the two germline ends. CDR3 residues: CASSLVSGSSTDTQYF. The CDR3 DNA reads as TGTGCCAGCAGCTTAGTATCGGGTTCTAGCACAGATACGCAGTATTTT.

The chain uses TRBV28 and TRBJ1-2, with 8 bases matching TRBD1. Germline V CDR1 and CDR2: MDHEN, SYDVKM. The CDR3 length is 14 residues. Trimming at V came to 5 bases and at J to 8 bases, leaving 10 bases not matched to a gene. CDR3 coding DNA: TGTGCCAGCAGTGACAGGGGAGGCTATGGGGGCTACACCTTC. Its translation: CASSDRGGYGGYTF.